This entry lists 23 T cell receptor beta chains sequenced from one sample in a study of cytomegalovirus exposure and HLA in healthy donors. The PCR employed 60 Vbeta primers together with 13 Jbeta primers. Profiling relied on immunoSEQ multiplex PCR, and the TCRdb table lists in-frame clones only, not all of them. The record lists some 76,000 clones, of which the ten most abundant hold about 5%. The sequencing input was PBMCs. The receptors here all came from a middle-aged man in good health and CMV-seronegative.

The V and J genes are TRBV15 and TRBJ2-7, with D maybe TRBD2 (6 bases). Germline loops: CDR1 LNHNV, CDR2 YYDKDF (reference sequence). Trimming removed 3 bases at V and 0 bases at J, with 9 bases between. The CDR3 totals 14 residues. CDR3 protein: CATSSGGDSYEQYF. The CDR3, as DNA: TGTGCCACCAGCAGCGGCGGGGACTCCTACGAGCAGTACTTC.

J is TRBJ1-4 and V is TRBV29-1; 7 bases line up with TRBD1. The CDR3 is made up of 13 amino acids. Germline V gene data show CDR1 as SQVTM and CDR2 as ANQGSEA. V shed 4 bases, J shed 7 bases, and the junction held 6 bases outside the gene matches. This chain's CDR3 is CSVVRQGGEKLFF. The CDR3 DNA is TGCAGCGTTGTTAGACAGGGTGGTGAAAAACTGTTTTTT.

This chain links TRBV6-5 with TRBJ1-5; D unclear. Germline CDR1 reads MNHEY; CDR2 reads SVGAGI. The CDR3 runs 13 residues. The ends were cut back, 6 bases at V and 4 bases at J, with 10 bases in the middle. The CDR3 DNA reads as TGTGCCAGCAGCAGAACGACAAATCAGCCCCAGCATTTT. Amino acid sequence: CASSRTTNQPQHF.

The chain is built from TRBV7-6 and TRBJ2-7; possible D gene TRBD1, 6 bases. Germline V lookup: CDR1 SGHVS, CDR2 FNYEAQ. The CDR3 runs 15 residues. V was cut by 3 bases and J by 2 bases, with 14 bases left in between. CDR3 DNA sequence: TGTGCCAGCAGCTTGACCGGGACACCCACCTACGAGCAGTACTTC. Its translation is CASSLTGTPTYEQYF.

The chain joins TRBV25-1 to TRBJ1-1; D uncertain. V lost 5 bases, J lost 1 base, and 8 bases lay in between. Germline V gene sequence: CDR1 MGHDK, CDR2 SYGVNS. This CDR3 has 13 amino acids. The CDR3 sequence: CASSFTENTEAFF. The CDR3 region has the DNA TGTGCCAGCAGTTTCACAGAGAACACTGAAGCTTTCTTT.

The CDR3 DNA reads TGTGCCAGTAGTGCACAGTTGACCTACGAGCAGTACTTC. Encoded protein: CASSAQLTYEQYF. This chain joins TRBV19 and TRBJ2-7, with no clear D. This CDR3 is built from 13 residues. The V and J ends lost 5 bases and 2 bases respectively, with 10 bases between them. The V gene's germline CDR1 is LNHDA and CDR2 SQIVND (reference sequence).

CDR3 residues: CASSATGTGVDAIYF. For the CDR3, the DNA is TGTGCCAGCAGCGCCACCGGGACAGGGGTGGACGCCATATATTTT. The rearrangement links TRBV9 to TRBJ1-3; 10 bases agree with TRBD1. Germline CDR1 reads SGDLS; CDR2 reads YYNGEE. After removal of 3 bases from V and 11 bases from J, the junction contained 11 bases not matched to a gene. This CDR3 is 15 amino acids long.

The chain joins TRBV2 to TRBJ2-2, with TRBD2 matching 7 bases. Germline V gene data show CDR1 as SNHLY and CDR2 as FYNNEI. The CDR3 has 15 residues. The junction had 8 bases not matched to a gene; V was cut back by 5 bases and J by 5 bases. The CDR3 DNA sequence: TGTGCCAGCAGTAAGGGCGGGAGTAGTACCGGGGAGCTGTTTTTT. Protein: CASSKGGSSTGELFF.

The chain links TRBV5-8 to TRBJ2-7; TRBD2 might be the D (5 bases). V lost 0 bases and J lost 5, with 12 bases in between. Germline lookup yields CDR1 SGHTS and CDR2 YDEGEE. CDR3 length: 14 residues. DNA for the CDR3: TGTGCCAGCAGCTTGGTTTTGGACGGGGACGAGCAGTACTTC. Protein product: CASSLVLDGDEQYF.

About this clone itself: This sample also contains other DNA sequences that code for the same CDR3. The chain combines TRBV7-2 with TRBJ2-1, with D perhaps matching TRBD1 (6 bases). Germline CDR1 is SGHTA and CDR2 is FQGNSA. The CDR3 covers 15 residues. The V and J ends lost 0 bases and 4 bases respectively, with 10 bases between them. The CDR3 coding sequence is TGTGCCAGCAGCTTAGCTTTTGGACAGTACAATGAGCAGTTCTTC. Residues: CASSLAFGQYNEQFF.

V gene TRBV4-3 combines with J gene TRBJ1-2; TRBD1 might be the D (5 bases). Trimming took 4 bases from V and 6 from J, leaving 21 bases between them. The CDR3 runs to 16 residues. Germline V gene data show CDR1 as LGHNA and CDR2 as YSLEER. CDR3 region: CASSPFTTDRINGYTF. CDR3 in DNA: TGCGCCAGCAGCCCTTTCACGACAGACCGGATAAATGGCTACACCTTC.

This chain links TRBV9 with TRBJ2-7; D is possibly TRBD1 (6 bases). V lost 0 bases to trimming and J lost 5 bases, with 15 bases between them. The CDR3 consists of 15 residues. Germline V gene sequence: CDR1 SGDLS, CDR2 YYNGEE. CDR3 coding DNA: TGTGCCAGCAGCGTAGAGGGGGAAGAATTTGACGAGCAGTACTTC. Amino acid sequence: CASSVEGEEFDEQYF. The variable domain in full, with the rest retrieved from reference TRBV9 and TRBJ2-7, is DSGVTQTPKHLITATGQRVTLRCSPRSGDLSVYWYQQSLDQGLQFLIQYYNGEERAKGNILERFSAQQFPDLHSELNLSSLELGDSALYFCASSVEGEEFDEQYFGPGTRLTVT.

V and J are TRBV5-1 and TRBJ2-1; tentative D call: TRBD2 (7 bases). Trimming shortened V by 4 bases and J by 8 bases, and 13 bases separated the two germline ends. This CDR3 is 13 amino acids long. Germline V CDR1 and CDR2: SGHRS, YFSETQ. This CDR3 reads CASSTTGRDEQFF. For the CDR3, the DNA is TGCGCCAGCAGCACAACAGGGAGGGATGAGCAGTTCTTC.

The CDR3 region is CAGSKGIQNNQPQHF. The CDR3 nucleotides read TGTGCCGGCAGCAAAGGTATCCAGAACAATCAGCCCCAGCATTTT. V gene TRBV21-1 combines with J gene TRBJ1-5; the DNA was not used to check the table's D call, TRBD1. TRBV21-1 is a known pseudogene. This CDR3 has 15 residues.

This chain joins TRBV7-2 and TRBJ2-5; 7 bases line up with TRBD1. The better agreement between TRBJ2-7 and the DNA end casts doubt on the J call. This CDR3 is 15 amino acids long. Germline CDR1 is SGHTA and CDR2 is FQGNSA. The CDR3 region is CASSSLRGRGYEQYF. The CDR3 coding sequence is TGTGCCAGCAGCTCCCTGAGGGGGCGAGGCTACGAGCAGTACTTC.

The chain uses TRBV7-6 and TRBJ2-2; 10 nucleotides match TRBD2. The CDR3 spans 15 residues. Germline V gene lookup returns CDR1 SGHVS and CDR2 FNYEAQ. The V gene end was trimmed by 6 bases and the J gene end by 5 bases; junction bases not matched to a gene: 6. CDR3 protein: CASRLAGPRTGELFF. The DNA of the CDR3 is TGTGCCAGCAGACTAGCGGGACCTAGGACCGGGGAGCTGTTTTTT.

The chain is built from TRBV7-9 and TRBJ1-5, with D hard to call. In germline, CDR1 is SEHNR, CDR2 FQNEAQ (reference sequence). The CDR3 loop spans 13 amino acids. V lost 1 base and J 4 bases, leaving 5 bases between the germline ends. The CDR3 DNA is TGTGCCAGCAGCTTAGACCAGAATCAGCCCCAGCATTTT. As protein: CASSLDQNQPQHF. Together with reference TRBV7-9 and TRBJ1-5, the CDR3 gives the full variable domain: DTGVSQNPRHKITKRGQNVTFRCDPISEHNRLYWYRQTLGQGPEFLTYFQNEAQLEKSRLLSDRFSAERPKGSFSTLEIQRTEQGDSAMYLCASSLDQNQPQHFGDGTRLSIL.

The CDR3 loop reads CASSSLGETQYF. Here the CDR3 DNA reads TGTGCCAGCAGCTCACTAGGGGAGACCCAGTACTTC. The gene calls are TRBV5-6 and TRBJ2-5, with D tentatively TRBD2 (5 bases). Trimming stripped 3 bases from V and 5 bases from J, with 8 bases between. CDR1 is SGHDT, CDR2 YYEEEE, per germline. The CDR3 consists of 12 residues.

J is TRBJ2-1 and V is TRBV7-9; 7 nucleotides align to TRBD2. This CDR3 has 15 residues. The ends lost 5 bases at V and 4 bases at J; junction bases unmatched: 8. Germline V gene sequence: CDR1 SEHNR, CDR2 FQNEAQ (reference sequence). CDR3 DNA: TGTGCCAGCAGCGACGGACTAGTTCCATACAATGAGCAGTTCTTC. Amino acid sequence: CASSDGLVPYNEQFF. Using reference TRBV7-9 and TRBJ2-1 for the parts outside the CDR3, the full variable domain is DTGVSQNPRHKITKRGQNVTFRCDPISEHNRLYWYRQTLGQGPEFLTYFQNEAQLEKSRLLSDRFSAERPKGSFSTLEIQRTEQGDSAMYLCASSDGLVPYNEQFFGPGTRLTVL.

The chain uses TRBV30 and TRBJ1-2; D gene unclear. CDR1 is GTSNPN, CDR2 SVGIG, per germline (reference sequence). The germline V and J ends were trimmed by 4 bases and 4 bases, with 7 bases remaining between them. The CDR3 is 11 residues long. CDR3 in DNA: TGTGCCTGGAACCAGGTCTATGGCTACACCTTC. This gives the protein CAWNQVYGYTF.

The gene calls are TRBV6-1 and TRBJ2-7; 9 bases are a match to TRBD2. Germline CDR1 and CDR2: MNHNS and SASEGT. V shed 9 bases and J 5 bases; nucleotides not matched to a gene: 14. The CDR3 is made up of 15 amino acids. CDR3 sequence (DNA): TGTGCCAGTTTGGGGGGTAGCGGGAGCAGCGACGAGCAGTACTTC. Protein product: CASLGGSGSSDEQYF.

The chain has TRBV7-2 and TRBJ2-3, with 12 bases identical to TRBD2. Germline CDR1 is SGHTA and CDR2 is FQGNSA. V shed 6 bases, J shed 2 bases, and the junction held 3 bases outside the gene matches. The CDR3 contains 15 residues. The CDR3 loop is CASRLAGGFTDTQYF. The CDR3 bases are TGTGCCAGCAGACTAGCGGGGGGCTTCACAGATACGCAGTATTTT.

The chain couples TRBV27 to TRBJ1-4, with 9 bases lining up with TRBD1. The CDR3 contains 16 residues. Germline CDR1 is MNHEY and CDR2 is SMNVEV (reference sequence). Trimming removed 2 bases from V and 0 bases from J; junction bases left unmatched: 1. CDR3 residues: CASSLGTGTTNEKLFF. CDR3 coding DNA: TGTGCCAGCAGTTTAGGGACAGGGACAACTAATGAAAAACTGTTTTTT.